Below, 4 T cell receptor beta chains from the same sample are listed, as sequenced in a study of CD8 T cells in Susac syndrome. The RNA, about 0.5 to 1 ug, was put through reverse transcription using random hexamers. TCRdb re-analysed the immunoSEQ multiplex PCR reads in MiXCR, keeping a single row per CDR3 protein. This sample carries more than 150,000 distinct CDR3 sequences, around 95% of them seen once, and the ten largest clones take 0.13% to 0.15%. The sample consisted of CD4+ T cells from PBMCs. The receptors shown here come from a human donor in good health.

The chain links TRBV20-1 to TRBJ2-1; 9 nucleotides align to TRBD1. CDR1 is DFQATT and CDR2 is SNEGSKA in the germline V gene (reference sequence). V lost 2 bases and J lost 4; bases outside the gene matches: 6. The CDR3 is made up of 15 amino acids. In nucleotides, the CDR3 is TGCAGTGCTAGACCGGGACAGGGCGATTACAATGAGCAGTTCTTC. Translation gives CSARPGQGDYNEQFF.

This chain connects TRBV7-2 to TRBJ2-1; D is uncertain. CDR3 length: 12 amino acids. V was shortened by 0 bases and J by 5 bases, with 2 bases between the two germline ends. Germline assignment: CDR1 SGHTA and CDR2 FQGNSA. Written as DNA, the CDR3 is TGTGCCAGCAGCTTAGCGAACAATGAGCAGTTCTTC. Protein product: CASSLANNEQFF.

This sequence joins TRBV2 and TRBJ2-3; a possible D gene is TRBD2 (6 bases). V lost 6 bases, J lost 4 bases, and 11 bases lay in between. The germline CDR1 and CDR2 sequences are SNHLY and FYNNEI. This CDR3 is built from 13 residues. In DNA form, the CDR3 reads TGTGCCAGCAGCGGGACTTTTGCAGATACGCAGTATTTT. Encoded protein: CASSGTFADTQYF.

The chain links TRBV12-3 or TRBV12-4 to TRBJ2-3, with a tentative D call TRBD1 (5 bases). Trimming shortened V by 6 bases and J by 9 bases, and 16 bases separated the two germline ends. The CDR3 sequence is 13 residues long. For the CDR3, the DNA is TGTGCCAGCAGGATGAAGGACACAAGAACGCAGTATTTT. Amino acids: CASRMKDTRTQYF.